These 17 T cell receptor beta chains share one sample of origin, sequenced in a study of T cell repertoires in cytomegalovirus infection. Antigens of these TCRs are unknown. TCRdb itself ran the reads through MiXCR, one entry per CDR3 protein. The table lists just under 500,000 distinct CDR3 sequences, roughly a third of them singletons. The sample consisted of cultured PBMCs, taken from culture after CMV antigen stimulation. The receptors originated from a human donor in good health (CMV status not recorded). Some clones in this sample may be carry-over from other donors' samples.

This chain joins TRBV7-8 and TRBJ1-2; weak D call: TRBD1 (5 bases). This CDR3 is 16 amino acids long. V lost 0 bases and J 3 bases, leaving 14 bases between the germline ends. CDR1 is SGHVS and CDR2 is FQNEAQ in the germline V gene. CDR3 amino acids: CASSLARTLRHYGYTF. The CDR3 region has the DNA TGTGCCAGCAGCTTAGCGAGGACACTCAGGCACTATGGCTACACCTTC.

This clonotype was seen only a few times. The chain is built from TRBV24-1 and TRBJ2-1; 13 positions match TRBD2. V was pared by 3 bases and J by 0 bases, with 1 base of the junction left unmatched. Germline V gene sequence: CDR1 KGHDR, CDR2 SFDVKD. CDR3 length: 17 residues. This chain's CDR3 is CATSDRTSGSSYNEQFF. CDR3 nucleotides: TGTGCCACCAGTGATCGGACTAGCGGGAGCTCCTACAATGAGCAGTTCTTC.

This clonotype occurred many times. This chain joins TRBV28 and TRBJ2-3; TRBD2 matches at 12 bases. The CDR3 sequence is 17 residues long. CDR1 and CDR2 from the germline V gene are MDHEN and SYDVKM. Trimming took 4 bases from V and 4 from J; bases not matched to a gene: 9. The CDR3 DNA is TGTGCCAGCAGTTCAACCGGGACTAGCGGGTTCGCAGATACGCAGTATTTT. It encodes CASSSTGTSGFADTQYF.

CDR3 residues: CSVELGGSGYNEQFF. DNA of the CDR3: TGCAGCGTTGAATTAGGGGGGAGTGGCTACAATGAGCAGTTCTTC. The chain carries TRBV29-1 and TRBJ2-1, with D perhaps given as TRBD1 or TRBD2 (6 bases each). CDR1 is SQVTM and CDR2 is ANQGSEA in the germline V gene. The CDR3 spans 15 residues. V lost 2 bases to trimming and J lost 3 bases, with 14 bases between them.

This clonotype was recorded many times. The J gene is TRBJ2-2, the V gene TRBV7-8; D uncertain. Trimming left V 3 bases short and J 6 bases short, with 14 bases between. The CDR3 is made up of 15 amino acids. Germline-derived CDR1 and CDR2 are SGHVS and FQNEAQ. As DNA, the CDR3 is TGTGCCAGCAGCTTTGGAGTACTCACATCCGGGGAGCTGTTTTTT. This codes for CASSFGVLTSGELFF.

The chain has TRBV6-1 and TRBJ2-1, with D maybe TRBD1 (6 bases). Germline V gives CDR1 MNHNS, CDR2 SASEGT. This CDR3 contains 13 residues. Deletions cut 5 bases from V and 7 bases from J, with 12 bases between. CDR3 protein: CASSRRGGNEQFF. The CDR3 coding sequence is TGTGCCAGCAGTCGCAGGGGTGGAAATGAGCAGTTCTTC.

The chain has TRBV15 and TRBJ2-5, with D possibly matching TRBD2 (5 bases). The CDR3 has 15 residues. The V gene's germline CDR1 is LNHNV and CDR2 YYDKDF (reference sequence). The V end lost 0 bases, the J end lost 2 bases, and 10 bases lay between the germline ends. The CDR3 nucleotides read TGTGCCACCAGCAGAGATCCAGGAGGACAAGAGACCCAGTACTTC. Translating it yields CATSRDPGGQETQYF.

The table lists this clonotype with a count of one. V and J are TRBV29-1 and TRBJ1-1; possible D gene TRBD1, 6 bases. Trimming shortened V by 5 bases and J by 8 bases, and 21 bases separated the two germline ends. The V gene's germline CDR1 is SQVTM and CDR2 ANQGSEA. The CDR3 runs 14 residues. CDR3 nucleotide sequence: TGCAGCGTTTACACCGGGACAAGGGGCACCGAAGCTTTCTTT. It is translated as CSVYTGTRGTEAFF.

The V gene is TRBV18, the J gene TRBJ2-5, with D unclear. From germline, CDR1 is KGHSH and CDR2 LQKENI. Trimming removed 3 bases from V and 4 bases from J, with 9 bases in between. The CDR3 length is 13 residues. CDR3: CASSPAAGETQYF. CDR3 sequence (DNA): TGTGCCAGCTCACCGGCGGCAGGAGAGACCCAGTACTTC.

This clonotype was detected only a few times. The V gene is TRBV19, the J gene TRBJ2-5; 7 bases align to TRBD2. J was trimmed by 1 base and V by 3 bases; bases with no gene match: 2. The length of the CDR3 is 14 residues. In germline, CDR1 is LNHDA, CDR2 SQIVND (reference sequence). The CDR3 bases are TGTGCCAGTAGTATGGGGACTATCCAAGAGACCCAGTACTTC. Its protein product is CASSMGTIQETQYF.

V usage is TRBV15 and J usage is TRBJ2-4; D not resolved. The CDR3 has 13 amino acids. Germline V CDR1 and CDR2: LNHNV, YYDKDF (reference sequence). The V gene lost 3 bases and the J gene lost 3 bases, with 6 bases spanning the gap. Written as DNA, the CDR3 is TGTGCCACCAGCAGTCCGGGCAAAAACATTCAGTACTTC. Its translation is CATSSPGKNIQYF. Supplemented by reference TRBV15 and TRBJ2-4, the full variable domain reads DAMVIQNPRYQVTQFGKPVTLSCSQTLNHNVMYWYQQKSSQAPKLLFHYYDKDFNNEADTPDNFQSRRPNTSFCFLDIRSPGLGDTAMYLCATSSPGKNIQYFGAGTRLSVL.

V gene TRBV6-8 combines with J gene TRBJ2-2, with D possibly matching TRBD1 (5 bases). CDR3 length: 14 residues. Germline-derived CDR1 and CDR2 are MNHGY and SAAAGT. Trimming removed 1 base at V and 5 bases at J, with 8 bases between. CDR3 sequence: CASSYYGQTGELFF. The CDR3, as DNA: TGTGCCAGCAGTTACTATGGACAAACCGGGGAGCTGTTTTTT.

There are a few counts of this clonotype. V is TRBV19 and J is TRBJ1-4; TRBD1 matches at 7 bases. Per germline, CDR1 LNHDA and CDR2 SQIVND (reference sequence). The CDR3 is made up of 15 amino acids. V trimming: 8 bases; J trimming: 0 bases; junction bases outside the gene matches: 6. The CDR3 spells CASGRGNPTNEKLFF. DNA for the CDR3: TGTGCCAGTGGCAGGGGGAACCCAACTAATGAAAAACTGTTTTTT.

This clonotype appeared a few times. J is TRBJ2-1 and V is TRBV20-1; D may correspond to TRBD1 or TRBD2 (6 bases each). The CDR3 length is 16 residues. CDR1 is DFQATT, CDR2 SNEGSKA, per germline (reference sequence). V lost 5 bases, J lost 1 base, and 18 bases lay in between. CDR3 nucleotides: TGCAGTGCTCCATTGGAGGGCAGGGGATCCTACAATGAGCAGTTCTTC. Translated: CSAPLEGRGSYNEQFF.

CDR3 sequence: CATSDPTKPQGIAQHF. As DNA, the CDR3 is TGTGCCACCAGTGACCCAACCAAACCGCAGGGGATAGCCCAGCATTTT. The rearrangement joins TRBV24-1 to TRBJ1-5, with D tentatively TRBD1 (6 bases). This CDR3 comprises 16 residues. The germline V gene has CDR1 KGHDR and CDR2 SFDVKD. Trimming shortened V by 4 bases and J by 11 bases, and 23 bases separated the two germline ends.

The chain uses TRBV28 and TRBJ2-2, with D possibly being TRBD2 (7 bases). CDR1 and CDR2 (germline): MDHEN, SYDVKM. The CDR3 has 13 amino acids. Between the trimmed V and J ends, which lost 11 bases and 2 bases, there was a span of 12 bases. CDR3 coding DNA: TGTGCCGGCGGGGGCCTTAACACCGGGGAGCTGTTTTTT. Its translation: CAGGGLNTGELFF.

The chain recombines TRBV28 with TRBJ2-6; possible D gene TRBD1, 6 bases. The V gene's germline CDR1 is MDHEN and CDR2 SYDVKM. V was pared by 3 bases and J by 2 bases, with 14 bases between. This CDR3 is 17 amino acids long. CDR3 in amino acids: CASSFNTGTTGANVLTF. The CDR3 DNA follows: TGTGCCAGCAGTTTTAATACAGGGACAACTGGGGCCAACGTCCTGACTTTC. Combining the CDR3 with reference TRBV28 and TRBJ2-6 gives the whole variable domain DVKVTQSSRYLVKRTGEKVFLECVQDMDHENMFWYRQDPGLGLRLIYFSYDVKMKEKGDIPEGYSVSREKKERFSLILESASTNQTSMYLCASSFNTGTTGANVLTFGAGSRLTVL.